A single sample is the source of the 14 T cell receptor beta chains below, sequenced in a study of human T cells and chemical hapten exposure. TCRdb re-called the RACE reads with MiXCR, one entry per CDR3 protein. The sample lists fewer than 350,000 distinct CDR3 sequences; approximately 8% were seen once. The time point denotes: pre-sensitization, week 0. Treatment defined: therapeutic diphenylcyclopropenone sensitization with weekly scalp DPC. The source was whole blood, collected in connection with sensitization to the hapten diphenylcyclopropenone (DPC). Every receptor here comes from a man younger than 35 with alopecia areata. Some clones in this sample may be carry-over from other donors' samples.

This clonotype was found a few times. The rearrangement links TRBV12-3 or TRBV12-4 to TRBJ1-5; 8 bases are shared with TRBD1. J gave up 0 bases and V 6 bases, and 16 bases lay outside the gene matches. The CDR3 is 19 residues long. As DNA, the CDR3 is TGTGCCAGCAGCATGGACAGGGCGGTTCGCGGATATAGCAATCAGCCCCAGCATTTT. Protein product: CASSMDRAVRGYSNQPQHF.

This clonotype was recorded a few times. The V gene is TRBV29-1, the J gene TRBJ1-2; no clear D gene. There are 12 residues in the CDR3. Germline values: CDR1 SQVTM, CDR2 ANQGSEA. V lost 4 bases and J 6 bases, leaving 12 bases between the germline ends. CDR3 residues: CSVGEVMDGYTF. The CDR3 bases are TGCAGCGTTGGTGAGGTTATGGATGGCTACACCTTC.

The chain employs TRBV27 and TRBJ1-1; tentative D call: TRBD1 (6 bases). The CDR3 loop spans 14 amino acids. The V gene lost 8 bases and the J gene lost 6 bases, with 19 bases spanning the gap. Germline V CDR1 and CDR2: MNHEY, SMNVEV (reference sequence). CDR3 sequence (DNA): TGTGCCAGCCGTCCCTTCGCAGGGGTTGCTGAAGCTTTCTTT. The encoded protein is CASRPFAGVAEAFF.

This clonotype was observed many times. The CDR3 DNA is TGTGCCAGCAGCCGACCGTACGGGGGTAATGATGAGCAGTTCTTC. Translated, it gives CASSRPYGGNDEQFF. The chain has TRBV6-2 or TRBV6-3 and TRBJ2-1, with D possibly matching TRBD2 (6 bases). CDR3 length: 15 amino acids. Trimming took 6 bases from V and 8 from J, leaving 20 bases between them. The germline CDR1 and CDR2 sequences are MNHEY and SVGEGT.

V is TRBV20-1 and J is TRBJ2-3; 10 nucleotides line up with TRBD2. Germline V CDR1 and CDR2: DFQATT, SNEGSKA (reference sequence). The CDR3 runs to 14 residues. Losses at the gene ends were 2 bases for V and 5 bases for J; bases not matched to a gene: 4. CDR3 sequence (DNA): TGCAGTGCTAGATCTAGCGGGGGAGGAGATACGCAGTATTTT. Encoded protein: CSARSSGGGDTQYF.

A few counts support this clonotype. The rearrangement joins TRBV7-9 to TRBJ2-5, with D unresolved. The CDR3 runs to 15 residues. Germline CDR1 and CDR2: SEHNR and FQNEAQ (reference sequence). Trimming cost V 2 bases and J 1 base, with 11 bases left between them. The CDR3 nucleotides read TGTGCCAGCAGCTTACGTCGGGCAGGCCAAGAGACCCAGTACTTC. The encoded protein is CASSLRRAGQETQYF.

This chain joins TRBV6-6 and TRBJ2-5, with a weak D call TRBD1 (6 bases). Germline assignment: CDR1 MNHNY and CDR2 SVGAGI (reference sequence). The CDR3 runs to 13 residues. The germline V and J ends were trimmed by 5 bases and 2 bases, with 9 bases remaining between them. In DNA, the CDR3 is TGTGCCAGCAGTATAGGACAGCAAGAGACCCAGTACTTC. It codes for CASSIGQQETQYF.

The rearrangement links TRBV7-2 to TRBJ2-1, with D possibly TRBD2 on 5 matching bases. Trimming removed 2 bases from V and 2 bases from J, with 10 bases in between. Germline values: CDR1 SGHTA, CDR2 FQGNSA. The CDR3 has 15 residues. CDR3 amino acids: CASSLHQRTYNEQFF. Written as DNA, the CDR3 is TGTGCCAGCAGCTTACACCAGCGGACCTACAATGAGCAGTTCTTC.

The table lists this clonotype with many counts. The rearrangement uses TRBV6-2 or TRBV6-3 and TRBJ2-1; 8 positions agree with TRBD2. V gave up 0 bases and J gave up 7 bases; unmatched junction bases: 11. The CDR3 consists of 17 residues. Germline values: CDR1 MNHEY, CDR2 SVGEGT. In DNA, the CDR3 is TGTGCCAGCAGTTACTCGAGGGAACGGGGGGGCGGAAATGAGCAGTTCTTC. Protein: CASSYSRERGGGNEQFF.

This clonotype was seen a handful of times. The chain carries TRBV5-4 and TRBJ1-1; possibly TRBD1 for D (5 bases). This CDR3 is 14 amino acids long. The germline CDR1 and CDR2 sequences are SGHNT and YYREEE (reference sequence). V was shortened by 4 bases and J by 4 bases, with 14 bases between the two germline ends. CDR3 sequence reads: CASSPGGSVTEAFF. DNA for the CDR3: TGTGCCAGCAGCCCCGGGGGGTCGGTCACTGAAGCTTTCTTT. Filled out from reference TRBV5-4 and TRBJ1-1, the complete variable domain reads ETGVTQSPTHLIKTRGQQVTLRCSSQSGHNTVSWYQQALGQGPQFIFQYYREEENGRGNFPPRFSGLQFPNYSSELNVNALELDDSALYLCASSPGGSVTEAFFGQGTRLTVV.

This clonotype was detected many times. The chain employs TRBV29-1 and TRBJ2-2, with TRBD1 matching over 7 bases. Germline CDR1 is SQVTM and CDR2 is ANQGSEA. This CDR3 region has 14 residues. The J segment lost 0 bases and the V segment lost 6 bases, leaving 4 bases of the junction unmatched. The DNA for the CDR3 is TGCAGCGTGGGGACAGCCGCGAACACCGGGGAGCTGTTTTTT. Protein: CSVGTAANTGELFF.

CDR3 in DNA: TGTGCCAGCAGCGTAGGCCCAGGGCAGGGTGAGAGCACTGAAGCTTTCTTT. Its protein product is CASSVGPGQGESTEAFF. The chain links TRBV9 to TRBJ1-1; TRBD1 is a possible D gene (5 bases). CDR3 size: 17 residues. Germline V gene data show CDR1 as SGDLS and CDR2 as YYNGEE. Deletions cut 0 bases from V and 4 bases from J, with 19 bases between. Based on the CDR3 plus reference TRBV9 and TRBJ1-1, the full variable domain is DSGVTQTPKHLITATGQRVTLRCSPRSGDLSVYWYQQSLDQGLQFLIQYYNGEERAKGNILERFSAQQFPDLHSELNLSSLELGDSALYFCASSVGPGQGESTEAFFGQGTRLTVV.

This clonotype was counted between two and nine times. The chain has TRBV29-1 and TRBJ1-3; D ambiguous. Trimming removed 0 bases from V and 0 bases from J, with 3 bases in between. The CDR3 contains 13 residues. Germline loops: CDR1 SQVTM, CDR2 ANQGSEA. CDR3 coding DNA: TGCAGCGTTGAAGACGCCTCTGGAAACACCATATATTTT. Protein product: CSVEDASGNTIYF.

The V gene is TRBV12-3 or TRBV12-4, the J gene TRBJ1-1; D is ambiguous. The V and J ends lost 4 bases and 7 bases respectively, with 7 bases between them. This CDR3 has 11 amino acids. CDR3 protein: CASSSLFEAFF. The CDR3 nucleotides are TGTGCCAGCAGTTCCCTTTTTGAAGCTTTCTTT.